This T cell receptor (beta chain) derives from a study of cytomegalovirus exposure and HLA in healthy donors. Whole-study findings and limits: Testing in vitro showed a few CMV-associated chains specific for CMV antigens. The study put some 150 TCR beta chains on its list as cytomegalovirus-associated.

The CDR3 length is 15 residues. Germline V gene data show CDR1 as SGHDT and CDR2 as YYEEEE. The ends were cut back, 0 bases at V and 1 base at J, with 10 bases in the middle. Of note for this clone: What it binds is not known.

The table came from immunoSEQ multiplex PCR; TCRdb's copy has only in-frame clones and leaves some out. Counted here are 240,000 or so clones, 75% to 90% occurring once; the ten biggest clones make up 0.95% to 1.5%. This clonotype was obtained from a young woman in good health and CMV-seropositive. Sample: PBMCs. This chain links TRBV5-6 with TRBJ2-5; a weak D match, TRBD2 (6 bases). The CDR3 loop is CASSLVTTSQETQYF. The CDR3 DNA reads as TGTGCCAGCAGCTTGGTCACGACTAGCCAAGAGACCCAGTACTTC.